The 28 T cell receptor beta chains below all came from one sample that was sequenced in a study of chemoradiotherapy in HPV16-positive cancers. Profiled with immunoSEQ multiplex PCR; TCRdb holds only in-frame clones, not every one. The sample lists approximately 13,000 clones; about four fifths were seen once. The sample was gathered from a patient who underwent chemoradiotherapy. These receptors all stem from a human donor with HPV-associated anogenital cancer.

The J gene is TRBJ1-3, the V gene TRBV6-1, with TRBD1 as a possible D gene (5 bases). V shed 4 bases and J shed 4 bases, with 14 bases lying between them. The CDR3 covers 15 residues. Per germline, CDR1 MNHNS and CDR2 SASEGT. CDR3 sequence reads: CASSARASEGNTIYF. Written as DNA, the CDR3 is TGTGCCAGCAGTGCCAGGGCTTCGGAGGGAAACACCATATATTTT.

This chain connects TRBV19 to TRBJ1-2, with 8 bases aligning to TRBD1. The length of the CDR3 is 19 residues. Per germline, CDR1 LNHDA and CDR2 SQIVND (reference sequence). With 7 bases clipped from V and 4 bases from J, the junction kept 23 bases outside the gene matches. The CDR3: CASTLQGQGQILLGYGYTF. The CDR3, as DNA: TGTGCCAGTACCCTACAAGGACAGGGACAAATACTTCTGGGCTATGGCTACACCTTC.

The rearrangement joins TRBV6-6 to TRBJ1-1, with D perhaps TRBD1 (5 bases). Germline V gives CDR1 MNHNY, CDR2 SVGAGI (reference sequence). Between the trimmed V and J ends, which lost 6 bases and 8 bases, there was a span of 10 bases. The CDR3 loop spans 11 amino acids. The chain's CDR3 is CASRRQTEAFF. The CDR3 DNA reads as TGTGCCAGCAGAAGACAGACCGAAGCTTTCTTT.

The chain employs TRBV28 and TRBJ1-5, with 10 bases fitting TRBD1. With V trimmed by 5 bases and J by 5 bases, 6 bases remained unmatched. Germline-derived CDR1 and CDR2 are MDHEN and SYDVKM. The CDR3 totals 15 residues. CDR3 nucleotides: TGTGCCAGCAGTCCACAGGACAGGGGGGATCAGCCCCAGCATTTT. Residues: CASSPQDRGDQPQHF.

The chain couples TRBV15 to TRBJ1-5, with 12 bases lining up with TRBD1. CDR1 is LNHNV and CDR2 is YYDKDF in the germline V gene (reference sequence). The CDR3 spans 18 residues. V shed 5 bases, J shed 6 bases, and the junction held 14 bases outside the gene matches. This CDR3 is CATSAGTGGVGESQPQHF. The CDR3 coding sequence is TGTGCCACCAGCGCCGGGACAGGGGGCGTTGGGGAGAGTCAGCCCCAGCATTTT.

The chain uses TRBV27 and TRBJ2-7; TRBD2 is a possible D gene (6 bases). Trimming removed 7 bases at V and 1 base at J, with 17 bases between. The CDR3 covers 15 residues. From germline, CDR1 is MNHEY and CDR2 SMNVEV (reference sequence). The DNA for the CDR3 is TGTGCCAGCACCCCTTCCCCGGGACTTTCCTACGAGCAGTACTTC. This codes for CASTPSPGLSYEQYF.

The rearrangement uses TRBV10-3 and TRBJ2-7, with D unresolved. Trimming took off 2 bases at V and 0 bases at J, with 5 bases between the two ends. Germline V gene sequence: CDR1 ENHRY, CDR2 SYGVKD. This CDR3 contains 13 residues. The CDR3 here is CAISEAYSYEQYF. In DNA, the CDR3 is TGTGCCATCAGTGAGGCGTACTCCTACGAGCAGTACTTC.

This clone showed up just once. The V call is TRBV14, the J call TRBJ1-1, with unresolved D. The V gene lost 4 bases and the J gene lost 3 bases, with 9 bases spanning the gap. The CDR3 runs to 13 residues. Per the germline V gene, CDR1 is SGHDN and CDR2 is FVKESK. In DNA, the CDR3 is TGTGCCAGCAGCCTACAGCTGTACACTGAAGCTTTCTTT. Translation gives CASSLQLYTEAFF.

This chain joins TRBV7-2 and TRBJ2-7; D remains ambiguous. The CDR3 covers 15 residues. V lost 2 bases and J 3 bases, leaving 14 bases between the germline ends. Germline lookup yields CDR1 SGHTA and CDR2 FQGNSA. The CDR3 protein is CASSLQPVPNYEQYF. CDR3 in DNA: TGTGCCAGCAGCTTACAGCCGGTCCCTAACTACGAGCAGTACTTC.

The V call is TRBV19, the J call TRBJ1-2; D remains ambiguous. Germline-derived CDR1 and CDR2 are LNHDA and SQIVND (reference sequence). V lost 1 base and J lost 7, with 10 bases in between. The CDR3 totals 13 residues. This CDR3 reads CASSIVLSGGYTF. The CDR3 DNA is TGTGCCAGTAGTATAGTCCTGTCGGGTGGCTACACCTTC.

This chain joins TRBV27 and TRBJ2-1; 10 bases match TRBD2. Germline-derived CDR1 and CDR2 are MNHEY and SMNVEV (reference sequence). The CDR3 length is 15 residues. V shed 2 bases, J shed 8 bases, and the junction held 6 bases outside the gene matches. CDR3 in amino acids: CASSLTGSGRDEQFF. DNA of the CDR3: TGTGCCAGCAGTTTAACCGGGAGCGGGAGGGATGAGCAGTTCTTC.

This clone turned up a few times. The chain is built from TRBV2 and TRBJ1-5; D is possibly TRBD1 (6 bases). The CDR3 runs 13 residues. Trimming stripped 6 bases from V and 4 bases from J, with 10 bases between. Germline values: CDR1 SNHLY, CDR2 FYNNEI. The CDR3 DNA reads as TGTGCCAGCAGAACAGGGTTAAATCAGCCCCAGCATTTT. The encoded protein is CASRTGLNQPQHF.

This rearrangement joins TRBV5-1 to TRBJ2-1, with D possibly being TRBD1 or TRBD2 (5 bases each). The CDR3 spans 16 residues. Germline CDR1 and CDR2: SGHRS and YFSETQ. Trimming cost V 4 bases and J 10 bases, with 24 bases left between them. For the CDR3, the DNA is TGCGCCAGCAGCAGCATGTTGGGGCCAGCTGGGGAGGAGCAGTTCTTC. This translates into CASSSMLGPAGEEQFF.

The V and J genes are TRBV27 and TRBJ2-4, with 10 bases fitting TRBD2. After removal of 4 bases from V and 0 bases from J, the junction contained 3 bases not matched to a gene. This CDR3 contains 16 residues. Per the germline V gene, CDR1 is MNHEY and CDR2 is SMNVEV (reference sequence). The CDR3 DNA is TGTGCCAGCAGTTCCTTAGCGGGGGGAGCCAAAAACATTCAGTACTTC. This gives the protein CASSSLAGGAKNIQYF.

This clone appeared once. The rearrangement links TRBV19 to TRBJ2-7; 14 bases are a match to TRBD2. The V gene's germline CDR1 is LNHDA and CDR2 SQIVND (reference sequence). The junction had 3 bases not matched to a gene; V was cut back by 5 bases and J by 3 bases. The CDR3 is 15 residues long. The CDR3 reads CASSPGLAGVYEQYF. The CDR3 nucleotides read TGTGCCAGTAGTCCGGGACTAGCGGGAGTCTACGAGCAGTACTTC. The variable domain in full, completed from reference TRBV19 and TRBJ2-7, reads DGGITQSPKYLFRKEGQNVTLSCEQNLNHDAMYWYRQDPGQGLRLIYYSQIVNDFQKGDIAEGYSVSREKKESFPLTVTSAQKNPTAFYLCASSPGLAGVYEQYFGPGTRLTVT.

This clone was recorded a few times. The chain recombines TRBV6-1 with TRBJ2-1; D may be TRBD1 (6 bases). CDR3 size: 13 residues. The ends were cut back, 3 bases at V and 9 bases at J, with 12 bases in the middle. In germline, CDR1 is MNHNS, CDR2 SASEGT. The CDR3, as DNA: TGTGCCAGCAGTGAGCCTTACAGGGTTGAGCAGTTCTTC. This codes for CASSEPYRVEQFF.

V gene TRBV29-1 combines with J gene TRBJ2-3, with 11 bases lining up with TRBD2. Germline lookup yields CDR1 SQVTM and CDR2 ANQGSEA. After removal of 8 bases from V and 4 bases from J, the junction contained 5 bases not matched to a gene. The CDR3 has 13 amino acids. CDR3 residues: CSTPGLAADTQYF. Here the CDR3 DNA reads TGCAGCACCCCGGGACTAGCGGCAGATACGCAGTATTTT.

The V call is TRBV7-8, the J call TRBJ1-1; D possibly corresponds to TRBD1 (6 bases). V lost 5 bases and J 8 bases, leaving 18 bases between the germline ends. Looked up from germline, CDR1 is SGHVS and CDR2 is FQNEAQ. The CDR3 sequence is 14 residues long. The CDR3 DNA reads TGTGCCAGCAGCCCGAGAGAGACAGGAGAGGAAGCTTTCTTT. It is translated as CASSPRETGEEAFF.

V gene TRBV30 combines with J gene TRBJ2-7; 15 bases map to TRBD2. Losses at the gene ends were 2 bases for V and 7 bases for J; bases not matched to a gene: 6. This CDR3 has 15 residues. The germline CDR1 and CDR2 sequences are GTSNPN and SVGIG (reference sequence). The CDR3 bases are TGTGCCTGGAGTACCCGGACTAGCGGGAGGGTAGAGCAGTACTTC. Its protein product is CAWSTRTSGRVEQYF.

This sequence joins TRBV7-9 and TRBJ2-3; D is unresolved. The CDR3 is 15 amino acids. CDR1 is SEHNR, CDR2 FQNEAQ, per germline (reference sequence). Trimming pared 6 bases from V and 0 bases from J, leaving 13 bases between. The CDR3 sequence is CASSGRVVSTDTQYF. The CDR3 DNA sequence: TGTGCCAGCAGTGGAAGAGTAGTCAGCACAGATACGCAGTATTTT.

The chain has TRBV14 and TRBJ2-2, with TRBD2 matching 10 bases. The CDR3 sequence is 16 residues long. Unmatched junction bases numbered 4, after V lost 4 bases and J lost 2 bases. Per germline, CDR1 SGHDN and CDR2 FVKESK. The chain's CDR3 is CASSLLAGVNTGELFF. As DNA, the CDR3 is TGTGCCAGCAGCCTCCTAGCGGGAGTCAACACCGGGGAGCTGTTTTTT. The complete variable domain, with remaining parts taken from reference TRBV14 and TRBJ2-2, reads EAGVTQFPSHSVIEKGQTVTLRCDPISGHDNLYWYRRVMGKEIKFLLHFVKESKQDESGMPNNRFLAERTGGTYSTLKVQPAELEDSGVYFCASSLLAGVNTGELFFGEGSRLTVL.

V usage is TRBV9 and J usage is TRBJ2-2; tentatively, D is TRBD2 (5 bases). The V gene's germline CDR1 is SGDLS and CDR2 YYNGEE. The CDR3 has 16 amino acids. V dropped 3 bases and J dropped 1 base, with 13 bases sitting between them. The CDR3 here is CASSAPQRRNTGELFF. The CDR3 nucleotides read TGTGCCAGCAGCGCCCCCCAGCGGAGGAACACCGGGGAGCTGTTTTTT.

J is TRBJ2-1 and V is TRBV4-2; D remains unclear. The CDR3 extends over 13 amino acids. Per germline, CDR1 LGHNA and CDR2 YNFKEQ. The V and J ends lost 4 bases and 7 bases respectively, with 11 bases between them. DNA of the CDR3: TGTGCCAGCAGCCCGCGTTTAGGAAATGAGCAGTTCTTC. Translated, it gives CASSPRLGNEQFF.

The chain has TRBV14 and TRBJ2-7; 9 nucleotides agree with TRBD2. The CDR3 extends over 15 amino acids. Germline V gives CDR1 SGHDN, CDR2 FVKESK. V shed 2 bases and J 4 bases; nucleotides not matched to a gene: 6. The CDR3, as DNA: TGTGCCAGCAGCCAATACCGCGGGAGGGCGTACGAGCAGTACTTC. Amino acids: CASSQYRGRAYEQYF.

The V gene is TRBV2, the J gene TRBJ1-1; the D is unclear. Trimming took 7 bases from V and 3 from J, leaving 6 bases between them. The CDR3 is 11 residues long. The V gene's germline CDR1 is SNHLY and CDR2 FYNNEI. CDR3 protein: CASMQYTEAFF. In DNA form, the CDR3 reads TGTGCCAGCATGCAGTACACTGAAGCTTTCTTT.

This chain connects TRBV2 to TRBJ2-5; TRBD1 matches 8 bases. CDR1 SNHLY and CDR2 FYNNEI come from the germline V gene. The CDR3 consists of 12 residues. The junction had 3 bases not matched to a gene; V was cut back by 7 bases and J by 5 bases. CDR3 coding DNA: TGTGCCAGCAATGACAGGGGTGAGACCCAGTACTTC. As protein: CASNDRGETQYF.

The CDR3 DNA is TGTGCCAGCAGCTTAGCCGGGACTAGCGCGAACAATGAGCAGTTCTTC. This codes for CASSLAGTSANNEQFF. The chain joins TRBV7-2 to TRBJ2-1, with 10 bases identical to TRBD2. The length of the CDR3 is 16 residues. The V segment lost 0 bases and the J segment 5 bases; nucleotides outside the gene matches: 4. Germline CDR1 and CDR2: SGHTA and FQGNSA.

The CDR3 region has the DNA TGTGCCAGCAGCTTCGGCCGCACAGGGATGAACACTGAAGCTTTCTTT. It yields the protein CASSFGRTGMNTEAFF. V and J are TRBV5-8 and TRBJ1-1; TRBD1 is a possible D gene (6 bases). This CDR3 region has 16 residues. Trimming shortened V by 2 bases and J by 0 bases, and 14 bases separated the two germline ends. In germline, CDR1 is SGHTS, CDR2 YDEGEE.